This T cell receptor (beta chain) was captured in a study of CD8 T cells in Susac syndrome. Study at large: Patients with Susac syndrome had blood drawn and were at that point therapy-naive, on corticosteroids, or on intravenous immunoglobulin alone.

Reverse transcription of about 0.45 to 1 ug RNA was performed with random hexamers. Amplification of TCR beta CDR3 by immunoSEQ multiplex PCR spanned 54 Vbeta and 13 Jbeta. TCRdb passed the immunoSEQ multiplex PCR reads through MiXCR, listing each CDR3 protein once. The profile shows 80,000 to 95,000 distinct CDR3 sequences, roughly 94% of them singletons. This CDR3 is 14 amino acids long. The ends were cut back, 2 bases at V and 4 bases at J, with 12 bases in the middle. The germline CDR1 and CDR2 sequences are SGHNT and YYREEE (reference sequence). Material: CD8+ T cells from PBMCs. The TCR comes from a human donor with Susac syndrome. The rearrangement links TRBV5-4 to TRBJ1-1, with D maybe TRBD1 (5 bases). The CDR3 spells CASSFYGGGTEAFF. For the CDR3, the DNA is TGTGCCAGCAGCTTTTATGGGGGAGGCACTGAAGCTTTCTTT.